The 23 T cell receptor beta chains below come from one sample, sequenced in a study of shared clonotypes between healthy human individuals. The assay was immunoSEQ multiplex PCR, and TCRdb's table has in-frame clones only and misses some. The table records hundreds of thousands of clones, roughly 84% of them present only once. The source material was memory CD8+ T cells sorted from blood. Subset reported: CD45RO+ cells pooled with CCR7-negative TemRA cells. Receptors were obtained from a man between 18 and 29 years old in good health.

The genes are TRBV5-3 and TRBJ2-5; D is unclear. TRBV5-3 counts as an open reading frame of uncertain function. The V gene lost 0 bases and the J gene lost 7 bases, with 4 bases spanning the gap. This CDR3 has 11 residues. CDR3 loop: CARSLGGTQYF. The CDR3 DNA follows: TGTGCCAGAAGCTTGGGAGGGACCCAGTACTTC.

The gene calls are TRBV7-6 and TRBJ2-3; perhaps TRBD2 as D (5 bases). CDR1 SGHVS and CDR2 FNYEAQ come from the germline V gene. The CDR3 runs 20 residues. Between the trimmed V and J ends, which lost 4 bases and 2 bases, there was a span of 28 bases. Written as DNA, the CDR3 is TGTGCCAGCAGCTCGCCTCGGGGAAGAACGTTGGATACTAACACAGATACGCAGTATTTT. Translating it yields CASSSPRGRTLDTNTDTQYF.

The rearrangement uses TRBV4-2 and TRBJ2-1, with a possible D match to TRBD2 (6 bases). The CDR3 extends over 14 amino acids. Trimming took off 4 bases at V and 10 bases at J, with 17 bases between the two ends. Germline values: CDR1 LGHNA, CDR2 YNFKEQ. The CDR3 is CASSPRDSPKEQFF. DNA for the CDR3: TGTGCCAGCAGCCCCCGGGACTCCCCTAAGGAGCAGTTCTTC.

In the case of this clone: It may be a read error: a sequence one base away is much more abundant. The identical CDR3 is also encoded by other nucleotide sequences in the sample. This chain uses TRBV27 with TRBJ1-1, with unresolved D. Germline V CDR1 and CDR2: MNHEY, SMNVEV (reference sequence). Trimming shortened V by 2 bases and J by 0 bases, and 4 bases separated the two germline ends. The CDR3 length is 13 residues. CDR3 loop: CASSLTVNTEAFF. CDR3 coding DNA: TGTGCCAGCAGTTTAACAGTGAACACTGAAGCTTTCTTT.

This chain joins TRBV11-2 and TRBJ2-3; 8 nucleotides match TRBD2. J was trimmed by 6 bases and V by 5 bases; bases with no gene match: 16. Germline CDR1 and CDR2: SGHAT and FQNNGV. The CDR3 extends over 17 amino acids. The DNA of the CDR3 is TGTGCCAGCAGCCCAAAAAGGGGCGGGGGGAAAGTGGATACGCAGTATTTT. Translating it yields CASSPKRGGGKVDTQYF.

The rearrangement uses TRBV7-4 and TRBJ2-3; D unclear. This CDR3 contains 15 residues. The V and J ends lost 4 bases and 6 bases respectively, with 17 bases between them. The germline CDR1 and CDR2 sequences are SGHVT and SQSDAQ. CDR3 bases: TGTGCCAGCAGCTACCGGACCGGATCGGAGGATACGCAGTATTTT. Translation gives CASSYRTGSEDTQYF.

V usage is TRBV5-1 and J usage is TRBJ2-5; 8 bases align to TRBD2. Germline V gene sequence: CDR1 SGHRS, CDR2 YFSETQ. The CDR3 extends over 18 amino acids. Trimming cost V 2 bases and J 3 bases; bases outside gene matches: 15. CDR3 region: CASSFRGGYPDRKETQYF. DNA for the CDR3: TGCGCCAGCAGCTTCCGGGGGGGCTACCCTGACCGAAAAGAGACCCAGTACTTC.

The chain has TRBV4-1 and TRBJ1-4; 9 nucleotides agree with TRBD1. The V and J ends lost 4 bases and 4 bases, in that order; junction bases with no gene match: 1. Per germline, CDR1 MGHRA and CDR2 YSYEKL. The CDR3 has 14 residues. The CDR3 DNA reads TGCGCCAGCAGCCCGGGACAGGGTAATGAAAAACTGTTTTTT. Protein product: CASSPGQGNEKLFF.

The CDR3 bases are TGTGCCAGCATCGGGGGTTTACCCTATGGCTACACCTTC. This codes for CASIGGLPYGYTF. V usage is TRBV6-1 and J usage is TRBJ1-2; D is perhaps TRBD1 (5 bases). The germline V gene encodes CDR1 MNHNS and CDR2 SASEGT. The CDR3 is 13 amino acids. V dropped 7 bases and J dropped 4 bases, with 13 bases sitting between them.

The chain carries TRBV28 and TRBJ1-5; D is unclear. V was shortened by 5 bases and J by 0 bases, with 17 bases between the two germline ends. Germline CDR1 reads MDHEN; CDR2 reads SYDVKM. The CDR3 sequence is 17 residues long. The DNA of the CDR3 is TGTGCCAGCAGTCCTACTCGGACGGTTTATAGCAATCAGCCCCAGCATTTT. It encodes CASSPTRTVYSNQPQHF.

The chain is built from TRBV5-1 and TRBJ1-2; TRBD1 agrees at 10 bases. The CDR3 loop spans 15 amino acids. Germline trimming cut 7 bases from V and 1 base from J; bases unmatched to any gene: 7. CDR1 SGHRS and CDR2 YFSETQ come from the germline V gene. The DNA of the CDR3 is TGCGCCAGCGGGTCCGGGACAGGGGTTAACTATGGCTACACCTTC. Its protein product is CASGSGTGVNYGYTF.

This CDR3 reads CASSLAQWKEHGATDTQYF. The CDR3 bases are TGTGCCAGCAGCTTAGCGCAATGGAAGGAACATGGGGCCACAGATACGCAGTATTTT. This rearrangement joins TRBV7-9 to TRBJ2-3; possibly TRBD1 for D (5 bases). CDR3 length equals 19 residues. Germline lookup yields CDR1 SEHNR and CDR2 FQNEAQ (reference sequence). Trimming cost V 0 bases and J 2 bases, with 21 bases left between them. Variable domain in full (rest from reference TRBV7-9 and TRBJ2-3): DTGVSQNPRHKITKRGQNVTFRCDPISEHNRLYWYRQTLGQGPEFLTYFQNEAQLEKSRLLSDRFSAERPKGSFSTLEIQRTEQGDSAMYLCASSLAQWKEHGATDTQYFGPGTRLTVL.

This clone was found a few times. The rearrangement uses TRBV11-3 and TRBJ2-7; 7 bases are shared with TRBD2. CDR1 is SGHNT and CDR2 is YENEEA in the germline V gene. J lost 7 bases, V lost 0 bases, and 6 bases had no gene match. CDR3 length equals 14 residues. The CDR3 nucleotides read TGTGCCAGCAGCTTAGAGTCGACTAGCAATGAGCAGTACTTC. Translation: CASSLESTSNEQYF.

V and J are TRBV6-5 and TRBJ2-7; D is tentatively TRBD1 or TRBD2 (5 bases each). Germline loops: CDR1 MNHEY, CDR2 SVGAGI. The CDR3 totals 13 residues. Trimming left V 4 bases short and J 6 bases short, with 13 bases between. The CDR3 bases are TGTGCCAGCAGTTCGGGGCTCCCGACCGAGCAGTACTTC. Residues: CASSSGLPTEQYF.

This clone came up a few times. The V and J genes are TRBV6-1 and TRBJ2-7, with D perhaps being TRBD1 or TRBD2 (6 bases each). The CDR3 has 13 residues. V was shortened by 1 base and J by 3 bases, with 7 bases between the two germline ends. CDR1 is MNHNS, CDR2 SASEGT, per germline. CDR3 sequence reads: CASSEEGGYEQYF. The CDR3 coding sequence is TGTGCCAGCAGTGAAGAGGGGGGCTACGAGCAGTACTTC.

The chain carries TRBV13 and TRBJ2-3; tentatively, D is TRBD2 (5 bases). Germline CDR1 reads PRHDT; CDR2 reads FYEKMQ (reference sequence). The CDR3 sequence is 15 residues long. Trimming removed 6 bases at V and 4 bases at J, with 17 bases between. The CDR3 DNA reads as TGTGCCAGCAGTCCGGACTTCATTTCCGCAGATACGCAGTATTTT. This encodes CASSPDFISADTQYF.

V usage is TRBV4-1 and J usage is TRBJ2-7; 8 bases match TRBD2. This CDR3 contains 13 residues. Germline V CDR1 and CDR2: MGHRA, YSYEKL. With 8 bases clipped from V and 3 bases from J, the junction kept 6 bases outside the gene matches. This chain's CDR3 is CASGNGGDYEQYF. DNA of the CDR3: TGCGCCAGCGGGAACGGGGGGGACTACGAGCAGTACTTC.

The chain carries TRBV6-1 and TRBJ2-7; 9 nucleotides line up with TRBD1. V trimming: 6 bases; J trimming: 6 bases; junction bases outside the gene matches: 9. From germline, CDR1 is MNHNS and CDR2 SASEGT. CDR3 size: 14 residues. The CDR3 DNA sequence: TGTGCCAGCAGAGGGGTTAGGGACAGGGTCGAGCAGTACTTC. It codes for CASRGVRDRVEQYF.

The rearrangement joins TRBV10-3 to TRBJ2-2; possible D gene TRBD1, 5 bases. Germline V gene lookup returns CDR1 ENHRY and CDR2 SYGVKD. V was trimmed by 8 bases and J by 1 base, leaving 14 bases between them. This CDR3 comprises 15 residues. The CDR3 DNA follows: TGTGCCATCTCAGCAGGGCTCAGGAACACCGGGGAGCTGTTTTTT. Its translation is CAISAGLRNTGELFF.

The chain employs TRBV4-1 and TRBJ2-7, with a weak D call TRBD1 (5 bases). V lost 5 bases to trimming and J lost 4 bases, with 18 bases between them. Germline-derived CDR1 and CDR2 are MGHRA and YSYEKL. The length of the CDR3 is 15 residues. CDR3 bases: TGCGCCAGCAGCTCTCTAACAGGCCTACTATACGAGCAGTACTTC. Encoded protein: CASSSLTGLLYEQYF.

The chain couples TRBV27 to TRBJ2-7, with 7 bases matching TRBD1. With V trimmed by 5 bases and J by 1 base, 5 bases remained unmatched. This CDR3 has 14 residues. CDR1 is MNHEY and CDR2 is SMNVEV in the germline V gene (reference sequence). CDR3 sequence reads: CASSPGTESYEQYF. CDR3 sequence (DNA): TGTGCCAGCAGTCCCGGGACAGAGTCCTACGAGCAGTACTTC.

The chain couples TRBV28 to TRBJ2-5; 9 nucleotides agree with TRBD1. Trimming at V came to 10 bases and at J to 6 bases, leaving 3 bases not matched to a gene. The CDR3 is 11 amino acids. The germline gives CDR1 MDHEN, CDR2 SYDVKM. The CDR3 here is CATGTGKTQYF. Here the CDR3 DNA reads TGTGCCACTGGGACAGGGAAGACCCAGTACTTC.

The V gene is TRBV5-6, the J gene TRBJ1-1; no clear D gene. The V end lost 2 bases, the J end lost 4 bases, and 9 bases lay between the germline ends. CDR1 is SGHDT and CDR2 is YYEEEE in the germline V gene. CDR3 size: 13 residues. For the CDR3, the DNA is TGTGCCAGCAGCTTCGGGCCGTTCACTGAAGCTTTCTTT. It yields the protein CASSFGPFTEAFF.